This T cell receptor beta chain was obtained from a study of blood T cell repertoires in COVID-19. This CDR3 comprises 14 residues. The germline V and J ends were trimmed by 1 base and 0 bases, with 4 bases remaining between them. Germline-derived CDR1 and CDR2 are MNHNS and SASEGT. Assay: immunoSEQ multiplex PCR; the TCRdb copy retains only in-frame clones and omits some. Among 150,000 to 200,000 clones, roughly 81% were seen once, and the ten largest hold 11%. This chain links TRBV6-1 with TRBJ1-5, with D unclear. Sequencing was done on a sample of peripheral blood. The origin of this receptor is a woman aged 40 to 50 with COVID-19, enrolled during active disease. The CDR3 here is CASSEGSSNQPQHF. Written as DNA, the CDR3 is TGTGCCAGCAGTGAAGGCAGTAGCAATCAGCCCCAGCATTTT.